The text below deals with one T cell receptor beta chain. The antigen is not known. CDR1 is MNHNS and CDR2 is SASEGT in the germline V gene. This CDR3 is 16 amino acids long. Trimming took off 4 bases at V and 0 bases at J, with 16 bases between the two ends. The record originates from a study of cytomegalovirus exposure and HLA in healthy donors. Study context: From donors who were HLA-typed, an early data release held 65 million to 85 million unique TCRs. Whole-study findings and limits: Fewer N-insertions (relative to the 666-donor mean) were reportedly seen in an Asian-associated ancestry cluster in a later analysis. It has been reported that TCR beta sequences accurately predicted the HLA-A and HLA-B alleles of most subjects. The study labeled fewer than 200 TCR beta chains cytomegalovirus-associated.

The PCR employed 60 Vbeta primers together with 13 Jbeta primers. Generated by immunoSEQ multiplex PCR, the TCRdb table keeps only in-frame clones and is missing some. The sample has roughly 120,000 clones, roughly 79% seen once. Input material: PBMCs. The genes are TRBV6-1 and TRBJ2-7; D possibly corresponds to TRBD2 (5 bases). This sequence originates from a young woman in good health and CMV-seronegative. This CDR3 reads CASSGPTAGLSYEQYF. The CDR3, as DNA: TGTGCCAGCAGTGGACCAACGGCAGGACTCTCCTACGAGCAGTACTTC.